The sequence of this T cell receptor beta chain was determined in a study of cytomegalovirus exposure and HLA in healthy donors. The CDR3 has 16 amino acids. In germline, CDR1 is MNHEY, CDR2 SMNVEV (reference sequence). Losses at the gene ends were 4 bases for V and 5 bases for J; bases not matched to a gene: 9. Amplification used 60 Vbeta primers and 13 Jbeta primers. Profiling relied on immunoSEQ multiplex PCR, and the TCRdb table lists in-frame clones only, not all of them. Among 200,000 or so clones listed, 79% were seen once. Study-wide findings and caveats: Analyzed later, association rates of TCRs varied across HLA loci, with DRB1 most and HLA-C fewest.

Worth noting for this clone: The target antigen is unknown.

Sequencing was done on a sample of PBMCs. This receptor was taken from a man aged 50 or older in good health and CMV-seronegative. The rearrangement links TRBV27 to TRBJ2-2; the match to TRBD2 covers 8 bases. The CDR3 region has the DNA TGTGCCAGCAGTTCCCCGGGACTAGTAGAGACCGGGGAGCTGTTTTTT. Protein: CASSSPGLVETGELFF.